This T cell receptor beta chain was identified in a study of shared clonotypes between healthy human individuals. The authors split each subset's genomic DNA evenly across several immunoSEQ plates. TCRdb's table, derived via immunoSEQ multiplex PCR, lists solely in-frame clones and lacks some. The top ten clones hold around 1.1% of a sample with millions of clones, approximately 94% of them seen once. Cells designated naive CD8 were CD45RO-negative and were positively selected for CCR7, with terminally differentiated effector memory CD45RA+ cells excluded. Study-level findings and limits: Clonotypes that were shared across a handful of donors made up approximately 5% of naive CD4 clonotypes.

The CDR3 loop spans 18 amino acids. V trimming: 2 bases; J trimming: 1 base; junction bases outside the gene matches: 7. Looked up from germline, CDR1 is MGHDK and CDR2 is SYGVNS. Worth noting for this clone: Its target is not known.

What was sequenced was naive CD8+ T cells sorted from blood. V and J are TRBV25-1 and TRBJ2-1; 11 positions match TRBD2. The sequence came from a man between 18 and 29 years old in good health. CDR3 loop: CASSEGTSGAYSYNEQFF. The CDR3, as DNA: TGTGCCAGCAGTGAAGGGACTAGCGGCGCTTATTCCTACAATGAGCAGTTCTTC.